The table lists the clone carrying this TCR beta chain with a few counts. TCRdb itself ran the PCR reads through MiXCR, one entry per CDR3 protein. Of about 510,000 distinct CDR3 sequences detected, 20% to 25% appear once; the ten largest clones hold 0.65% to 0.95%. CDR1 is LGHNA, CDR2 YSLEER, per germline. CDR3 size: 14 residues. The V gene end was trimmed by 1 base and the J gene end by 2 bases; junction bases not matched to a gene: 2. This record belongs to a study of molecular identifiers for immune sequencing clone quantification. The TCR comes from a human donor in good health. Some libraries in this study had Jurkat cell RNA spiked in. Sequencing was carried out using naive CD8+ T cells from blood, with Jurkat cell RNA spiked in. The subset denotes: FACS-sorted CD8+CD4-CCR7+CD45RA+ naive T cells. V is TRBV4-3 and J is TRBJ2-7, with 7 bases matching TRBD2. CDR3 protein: CASSQGRGAYEQYF. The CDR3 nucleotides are TGCGCCAGCAGCCAAGGTCGGGGGGCCTACGAGCAGTACTTC.